The sequence of this T cell receptor beta chain was determined in a study of monozygotic twins with inflammatory bowel disease. General observations from the study: Twins classed as concordant or discordant showed no difference in repertoire similarity, possibly from limited power.

A word on this clonotype: The antigen remains unidentified.

CDR1 GTSNPN and CDR2 SVGIG come from the germline V gene (reference sequence). The CDR3 spans 15 residues. TCRdb reworked the 5' RACE reads into one entry per CDR3 protein, no DNA. The sample data list some 150,000 distinct CDR3 sequences. This rearrangement joins TRBV30 to TRBJ2-1; the D call from TCRdb, TRBD2, cannot be confirmed without DNA. Sequenced material: blood. The source is a human donor with ulcerative colitis or Crohn's disease, or a healthy co-twin of an affected twin (not recorded which). The CDR3 is CAWSVGGGPFNEQFF. Variable domain in full (rest from reference TRBV30 and TRBJ2-1): SQTIHQWPATLVQPVGSPLSLECTVEGTSNPNLYWYRQAAGRGLQLLFYSVGIGQISSEVPQNLSASRPQDRQFILSSKKLLLSDSGFYLCAWSVGGGPFNEQFFGPGTRLTVL.